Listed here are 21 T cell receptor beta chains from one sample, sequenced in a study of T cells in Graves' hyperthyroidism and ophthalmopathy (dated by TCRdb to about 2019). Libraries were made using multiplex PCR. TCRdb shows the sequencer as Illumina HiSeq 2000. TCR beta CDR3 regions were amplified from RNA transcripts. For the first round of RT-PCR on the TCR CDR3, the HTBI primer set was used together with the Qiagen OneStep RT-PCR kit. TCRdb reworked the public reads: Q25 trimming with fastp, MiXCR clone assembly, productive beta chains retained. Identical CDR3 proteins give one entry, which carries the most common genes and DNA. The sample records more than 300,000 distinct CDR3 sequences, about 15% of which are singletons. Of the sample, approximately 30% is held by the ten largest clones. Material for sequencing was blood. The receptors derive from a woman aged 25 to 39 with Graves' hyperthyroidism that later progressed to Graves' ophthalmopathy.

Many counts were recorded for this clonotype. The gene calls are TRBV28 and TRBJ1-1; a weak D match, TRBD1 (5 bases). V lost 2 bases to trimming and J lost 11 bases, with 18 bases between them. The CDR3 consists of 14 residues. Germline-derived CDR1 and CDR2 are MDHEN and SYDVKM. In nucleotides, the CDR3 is TGTGCCAGCAGTTTAAGGGGCAGGGCCTTCTATGCTTTCTTT. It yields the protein CASSLRGRAFYAFF.

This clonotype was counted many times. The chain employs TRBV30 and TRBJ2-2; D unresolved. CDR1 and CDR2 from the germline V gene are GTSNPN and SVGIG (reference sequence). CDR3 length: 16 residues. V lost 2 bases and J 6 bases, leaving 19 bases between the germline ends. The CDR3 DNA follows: TGTGCCTGGAGTTTCCGCGGCGGCAGTGGGGCCGGGGAGCTGTTTTTT. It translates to CAWSFRGGSGAGELFF.

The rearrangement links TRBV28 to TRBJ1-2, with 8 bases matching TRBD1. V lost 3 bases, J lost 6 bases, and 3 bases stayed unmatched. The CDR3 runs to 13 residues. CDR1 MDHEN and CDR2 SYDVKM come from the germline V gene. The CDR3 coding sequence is TGTGCCAGCAGTTTGGACAGGGTGGATGGCTACACCTTC. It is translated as CASSLDRVDGYTF.

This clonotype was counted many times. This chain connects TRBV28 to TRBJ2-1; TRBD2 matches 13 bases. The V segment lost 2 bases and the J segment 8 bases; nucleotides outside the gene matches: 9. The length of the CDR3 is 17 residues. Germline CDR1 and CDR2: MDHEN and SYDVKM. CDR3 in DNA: TGTGCCAGCAGTTTAGGGCCAACTAGCGGGAGGGGGCATGAGCAGTTCTTC. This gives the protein CASSLGPTSGRGHEQFF.

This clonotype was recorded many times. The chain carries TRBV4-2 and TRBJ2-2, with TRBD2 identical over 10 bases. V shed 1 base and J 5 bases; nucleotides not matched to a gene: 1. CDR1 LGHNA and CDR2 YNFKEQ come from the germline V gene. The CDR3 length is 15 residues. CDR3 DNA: TGTGCCAGCAGCCAAGCTAGCGGGAGAACCGGGGAGCTGTTTTTT. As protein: CASSQASGRTGELFF.

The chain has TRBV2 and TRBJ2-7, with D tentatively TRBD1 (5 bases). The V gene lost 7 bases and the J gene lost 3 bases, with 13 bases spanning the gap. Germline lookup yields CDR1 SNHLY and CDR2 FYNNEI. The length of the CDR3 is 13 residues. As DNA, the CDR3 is TGTGCCAGCACCTCCGAAGGGGTCTACGAGCAGTACTTC. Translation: CASTSEGVYEQYF.

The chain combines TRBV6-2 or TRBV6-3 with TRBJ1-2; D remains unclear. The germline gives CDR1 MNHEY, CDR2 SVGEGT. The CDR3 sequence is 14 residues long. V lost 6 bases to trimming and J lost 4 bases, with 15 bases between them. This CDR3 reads CASRLTGSFYGYTF. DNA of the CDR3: TGTGCCAGCAGACTTACGGGGAGTTTCTATGGCTACACCTTC.

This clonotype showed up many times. The CDR3 DNA reads TGTGCCAGCAGTTTATCGCCAGGGAGGGCTGAGACCCAGTACTTC. Encoded protein: CASSLSPGRAETQYF. This chain joins TRBV27 and TRBJ2-5; 7 bases are shared with TRBD2. CDR3 length equals 15 residues. CDR1 and CDR2 from the germline V gene are MNHEY and SMNVEV (reference sequence). V lost 0 bases and J lost 5; bases outside the gene matches: 6.

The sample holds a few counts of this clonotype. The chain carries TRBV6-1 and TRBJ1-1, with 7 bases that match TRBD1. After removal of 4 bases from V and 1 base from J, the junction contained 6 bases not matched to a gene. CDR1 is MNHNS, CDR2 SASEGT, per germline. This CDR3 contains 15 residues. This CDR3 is CASSAHRQGNTEAFF. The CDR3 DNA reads TGTGCCAGCAGTGCGCATAGACAGGGGAACACTGAAGCTTTCTTT.

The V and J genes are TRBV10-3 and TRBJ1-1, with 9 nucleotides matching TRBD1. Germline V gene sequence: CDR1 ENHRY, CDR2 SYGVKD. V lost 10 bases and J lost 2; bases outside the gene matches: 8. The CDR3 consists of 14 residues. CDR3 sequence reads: CATYETGGNTEAFF. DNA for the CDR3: TGTGCCACCTATGAGACAGGGGGTAACACTGAAGCTTTCTTT.

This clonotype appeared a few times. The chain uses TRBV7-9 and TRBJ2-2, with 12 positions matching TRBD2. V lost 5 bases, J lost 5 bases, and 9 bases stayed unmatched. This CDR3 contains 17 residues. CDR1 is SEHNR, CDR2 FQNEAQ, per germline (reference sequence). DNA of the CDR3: TGTGCCAGCAGCCCGAAGCCCGGGACTAGCGGGACCGGGGAGCTGTTTTTT. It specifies CASSPKPGTSGTGELFF.

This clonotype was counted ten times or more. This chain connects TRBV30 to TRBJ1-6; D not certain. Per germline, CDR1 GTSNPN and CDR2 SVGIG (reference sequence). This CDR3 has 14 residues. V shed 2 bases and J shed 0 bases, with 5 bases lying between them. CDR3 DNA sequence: TGTGCCTGGAGTCCTATCTCCTATAATTCACCCCTCCACTTT. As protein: CAWSPISYNSPLHF.

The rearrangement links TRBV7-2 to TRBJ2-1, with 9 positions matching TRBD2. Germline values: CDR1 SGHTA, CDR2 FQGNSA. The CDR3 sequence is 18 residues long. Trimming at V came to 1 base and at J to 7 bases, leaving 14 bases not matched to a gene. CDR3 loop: CASSLGTSGSPGWNEQFF. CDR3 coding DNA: TGTGCCAGCAGCTTAGGAACTAGCGGGTCGCCGGGGTGGAATGAGCAGTTCTTC.

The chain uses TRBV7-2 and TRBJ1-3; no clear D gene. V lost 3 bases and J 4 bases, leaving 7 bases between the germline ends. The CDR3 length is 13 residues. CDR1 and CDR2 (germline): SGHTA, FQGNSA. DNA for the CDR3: TGTGCCAGCAGCTTCCTGGGAGGAAACACCATATATTTT. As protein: CASSFLGGNTIYF.

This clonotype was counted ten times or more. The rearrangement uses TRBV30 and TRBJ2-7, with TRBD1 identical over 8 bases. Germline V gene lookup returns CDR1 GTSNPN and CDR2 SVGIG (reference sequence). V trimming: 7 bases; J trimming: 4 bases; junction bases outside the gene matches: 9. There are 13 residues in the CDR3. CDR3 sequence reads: CASRDRYSYEQYF. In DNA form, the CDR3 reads TGTGCCTCCCGGGACAGGTATTCGTACGAGCAGTACTTC.

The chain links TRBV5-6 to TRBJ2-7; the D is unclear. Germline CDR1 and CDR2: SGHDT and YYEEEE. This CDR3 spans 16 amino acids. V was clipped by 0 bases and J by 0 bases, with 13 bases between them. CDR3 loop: CASSLGIRLSSYEQYV. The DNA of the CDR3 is TGTGCCAGCAGCTTGGGAATTAGGCTATCCTCCTACGAGCAGTACGTC.

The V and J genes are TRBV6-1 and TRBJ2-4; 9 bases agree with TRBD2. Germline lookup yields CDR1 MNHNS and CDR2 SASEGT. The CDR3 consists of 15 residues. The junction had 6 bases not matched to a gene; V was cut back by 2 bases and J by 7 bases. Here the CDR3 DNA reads TGTGCCAGCAGTGAACGGGCGGGAGGGCCCAACATTCAGTACTTC. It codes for CASSERAGGPNIQYF.

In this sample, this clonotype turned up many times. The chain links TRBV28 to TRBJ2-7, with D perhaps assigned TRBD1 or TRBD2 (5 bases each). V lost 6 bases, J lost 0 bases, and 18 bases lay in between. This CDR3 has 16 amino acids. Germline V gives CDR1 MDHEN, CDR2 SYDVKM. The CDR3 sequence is CASSLVRGKSSYEQYF. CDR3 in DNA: TGTGCCAGCAGCTTGGTCCGGGGCAAAAGCTCCTACGAGCAGTACTTC.

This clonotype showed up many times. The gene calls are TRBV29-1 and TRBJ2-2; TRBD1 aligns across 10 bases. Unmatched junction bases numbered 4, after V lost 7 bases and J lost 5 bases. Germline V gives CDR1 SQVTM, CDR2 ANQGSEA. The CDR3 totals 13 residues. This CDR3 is CSAGTGETGELFF. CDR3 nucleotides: TGCAGCGCTGGGACAGGGGAAACCGGGGAGCTGTTTTTT.

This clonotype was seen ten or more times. Here the CDR3 reads CASSQENRVNSPLHF. For the CDR3, the DNA is TGTGCCAGCAGCCAAGAGAACAGGGTGAATTCACCCCTCCACTTT. The rearrangement links TRBV3-1 to TRBJ1-6; D possibly corresponds to TRBD1 (6 bases). V lost 0 bases, J lost 7 bases, and 10 bases lay in between. CDR3 length equals 15 residues. The germline gives CDR1 LGHDT, CDR2 YNNKEL (reference sequence).

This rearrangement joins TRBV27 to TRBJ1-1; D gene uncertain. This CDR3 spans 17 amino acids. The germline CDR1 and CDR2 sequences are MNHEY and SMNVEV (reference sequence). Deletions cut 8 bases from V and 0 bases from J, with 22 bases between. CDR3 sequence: CASSIFWGSQMNTEAFF. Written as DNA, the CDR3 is TGTGCCAGCTCCATCTTTTGGGGTTCCCAGATGAACACTGAAGCTTTCTTT.